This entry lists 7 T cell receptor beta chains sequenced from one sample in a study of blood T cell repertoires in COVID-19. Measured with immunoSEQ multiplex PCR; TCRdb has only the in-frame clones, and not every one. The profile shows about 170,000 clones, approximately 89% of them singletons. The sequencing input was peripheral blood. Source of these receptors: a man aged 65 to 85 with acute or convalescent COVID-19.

The CDR3 DNA reads as TGCGCCAGCAGCAAGACAGGTTCCACGAACACCGGGGAGCTGTTTTTT. This gives the protein CASSKTGSTNTGELFF. The rearrangement uses TRBV5-1 and TRBJ2-2; D perhaps matches TRBD1 (6 bases). The germline V gene has CDR1 SGHRS and CDR2 YFSETQ. The ends were cut back, 4 bases at V and 0 bases at J, with 13 bases in the middle. The CDR3 runs 16 residues.

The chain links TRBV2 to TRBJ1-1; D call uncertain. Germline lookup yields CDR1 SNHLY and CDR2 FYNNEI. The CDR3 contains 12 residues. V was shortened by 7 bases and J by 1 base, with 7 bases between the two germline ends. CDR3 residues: CASNPQNTEAFF. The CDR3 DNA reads TGTGCCAGCAACCCACAGAACACTGAAGCTTTCTTT.

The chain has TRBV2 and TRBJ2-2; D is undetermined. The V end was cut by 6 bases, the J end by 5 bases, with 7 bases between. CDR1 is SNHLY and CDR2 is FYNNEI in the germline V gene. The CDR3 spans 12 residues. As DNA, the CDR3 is TGTGCCAGCAGCCCCCTAACCGGGGAGCTGTTTTTT. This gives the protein CASSPLTGELFF.

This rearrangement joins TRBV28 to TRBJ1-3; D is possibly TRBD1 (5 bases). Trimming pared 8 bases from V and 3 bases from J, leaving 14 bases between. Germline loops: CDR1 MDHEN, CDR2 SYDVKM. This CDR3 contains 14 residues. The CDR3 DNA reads TGTGCCAGCGTCCCGACAGCATTTGGAAACACCATATATTTT. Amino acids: CASVPTAFGNTIYF.

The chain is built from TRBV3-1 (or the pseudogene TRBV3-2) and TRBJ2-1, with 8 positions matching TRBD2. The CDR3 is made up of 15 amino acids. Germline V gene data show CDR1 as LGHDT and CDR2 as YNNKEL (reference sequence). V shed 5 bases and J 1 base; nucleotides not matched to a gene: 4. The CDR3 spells CASSYSGISYNEQFF. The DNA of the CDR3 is TGTGCCAGCAGCTATAGCGGGATTTCCTACAATGAGCAGTTCTTC.

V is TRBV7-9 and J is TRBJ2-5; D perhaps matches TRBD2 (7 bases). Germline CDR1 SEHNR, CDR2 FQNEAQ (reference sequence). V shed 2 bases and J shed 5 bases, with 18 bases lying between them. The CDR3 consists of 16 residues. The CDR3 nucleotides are TGTGCCAGCAGCTTACCTCGCACGGGGGGCGCTGAGACCCAGTACTTC. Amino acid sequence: CASSLPRTGGAETQYF.

In DNA, the CDR3 is TGTGCCAGCAGCCGCCCCCGGGGATTCTCTAACTATGGCTACACCTTC. Translating gives CASSRPRGFSNYGYTF. The chain recombines TRBV28 with TRBJ1-2; D call uncertain. CDR3 length: 16 residues. Germline V gene lookup returns CDR1 MDHEN and CDR2 SYDVKM. V dropped 6 bases and J dropped 0 bases, with 17 bases sitting between them.